Given below is one T cell receptor (beta chain) in context. The antigen is undetermined. The sample originates from a study of cytomegalovirus exposure and HLA in healthy donors. Study results and caveats: Analysis was performed later, and it showed HLA-associated TCR beta chains to be more clonally expanded than equally common others. Most TCR sequences proved rare, with some public TCRs found in many donors.

Germline V gives CDR1 MGHDK, CDR2 SYGVNS. Trimming removed 4 bases from V and 8 bases from J; junction bases left unmatched: 10. CDR3 length: 15 residues. With 60 Vbeta and 13 Jbeta primers, the PCR was carried out. The table came from immunoSEQ multiplex PCR; TCRdb's copy has only in-frame clones and leaves some out. The specimen's table records under 70,000 clones. The material sequenced was PBMCs. The J gene is TRBJ2-1, the V gene TRBV25-1, with 8 bases identical to TRBD2. This receptor was taken from a female donor in good health and CMV-seropositive. In nucleotides, the CDR3 is TGTGCCAGCAGTGGGGGGGCTAGCGGGTACGATGAGCAGTTCTTC. It specifies CASSGGASGYDEQFF.